These T cell receptor beta chains were read from a single sample in a study of Ad26.COV2.S vaccination and SARS-CoV-2 variants. The repertoire was sequenced with immunoSEQ multiplex PCR; TCRdb's copy has only in-frame clones and lacks some. This sample carries roughly 420,000 clones, more than 75% of them seen once, and the ten largest clones take around 3.6%. The sequencing used peripheral blood, collected in a trial of Ad26.COV2.S vaccine versus placebo. The receptors here all came from a person between 18 and 59 years old who received the Ad26.COV2.S COVID-19 vaccine or a placebo. Both conserved end residues are trimmed from each CDR3.

cdr3_aa j_call v_call
ASSSGTGAH TRBJ1-5 TRBV6-5
ASRSGAEDTEAF TRBJ1-1 TRBV6-5
ASSPGLFYEQY TRBJ2-7 TRBV6-5
ASSFGQFYGYT TRBJ1-2 TRBV6-2/TRBV6-3
AISVSGNTIY TRBJ1-3 TRBV10-3
ASSLAGGRNTGELF TRBJ2-2 TRBV5-1
ASGISTSGGYEQY TRBJ2-7 TRBV21-1
ASSLSRGADYGYT TRBJ1-2 TRBV27
ASRGTVGLANTGELF TRBJ2-2 TRBV13
ASSGQGASEAF TRBJ1-1 TRBV19
ASSDSSGGSTDTQY TRBJ2-3 TRBV6-4
ASSSRQGSNQPQH TRBJ1-5 TRBV19
ASSDFADRGLNEQF TRBJ2-1 TRBV10-1
ASSWTPPLGANVLT TRBJ2-6 TRBV6-5
ASSLSGQSTDTQY TRBJ2-3 TRBV28
ASSYEKGQPKDSGANVLT TRBJ2-6 TRBV6-2/TRBV6-3
ASSLRGTEQETQY TRBJ2-5 TRBV11-3
ASSSRHQPSYEQY TRBJ2-7 TRBV28
ASQGQGSAEQY TRBJ2-7 TRBV18
ASSFPRGLGTEAF TRBJ1-1 TRBV7-9
ASSSWTGGGTDTQY TRBJ2-3 TRBV28
ASSPLGEGGSNTGELF TRBJ2-2 TRBV4-2
ASSPHAGTPSYEQY TRBJ2-7 TRBV7-2
ATWTGGSSYNSPLH TRBJ1-6 TRBV24-1
ASSQAGTGKNIQY TRBJ2-4 TRBV3-1/TRBV3-2